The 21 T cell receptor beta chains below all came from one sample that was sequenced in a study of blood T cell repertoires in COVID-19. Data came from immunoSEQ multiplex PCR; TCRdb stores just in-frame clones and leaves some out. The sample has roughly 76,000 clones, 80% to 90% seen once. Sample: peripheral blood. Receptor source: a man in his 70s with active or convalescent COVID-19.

The CDR3 loop is CASSPATGGYQPQHF. DNA for the CDR3: TGTGCCAGTAGTCCGGCGACAGGGGGGTACCAGCCCCAGCATTTT. The chain is built from TRBV19 and TRBJ1-5, with TRBD1 matching 9 bases. V lost 5 bases, J lost 7 bases, and 9 bases stayed unmatched. The CDR3 contains 15 residues. Germline-derived CDR1 and CDR2 are LNHDA and SQIVND (reference sequence).

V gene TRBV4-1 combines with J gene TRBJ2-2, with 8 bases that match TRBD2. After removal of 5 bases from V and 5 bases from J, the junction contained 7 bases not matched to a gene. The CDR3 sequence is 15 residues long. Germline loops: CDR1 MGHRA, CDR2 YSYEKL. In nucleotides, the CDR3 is TGCGCCAGCAGCTGGGCGGGAGGCGGAACCGGGGAGCTGTTTTTT. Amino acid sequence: CASSWAGGGTGELFF.

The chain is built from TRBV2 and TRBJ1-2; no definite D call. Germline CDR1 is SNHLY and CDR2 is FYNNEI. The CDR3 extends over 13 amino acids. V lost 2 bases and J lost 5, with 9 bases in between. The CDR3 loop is CASSEQLLYGYTF. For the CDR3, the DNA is TGTGCCAGCAGTGAACAGTTGCTTTATGGCTACACCTTC.

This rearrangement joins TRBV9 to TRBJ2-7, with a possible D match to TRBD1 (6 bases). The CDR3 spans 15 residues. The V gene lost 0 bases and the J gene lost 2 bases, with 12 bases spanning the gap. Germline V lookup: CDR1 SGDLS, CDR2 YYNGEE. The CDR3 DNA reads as TGTGCCAGCAGCGTAGCCCCACAGGGCACCTACGAGCAGTACTTC. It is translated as CASSVAPQGTYEQYF.

The CDR3 nucleotides are TGTGCCAGTAGCTCACAGGGTTCCCGTGAAGCTTTCTTT. Its translation is CASSSQGSREAFF. The chain recombines TRBV19 with TRBJ1-1, with a possible D match to TRBD1 (6 bases). Germline CDR1 reads LNHDA; CDR2 reads SQIVND (reference sequence). Trimming took 6 bases from V and 7 from J, leaving 15 bases between them. The CDR3 sequence is 13 residues long.

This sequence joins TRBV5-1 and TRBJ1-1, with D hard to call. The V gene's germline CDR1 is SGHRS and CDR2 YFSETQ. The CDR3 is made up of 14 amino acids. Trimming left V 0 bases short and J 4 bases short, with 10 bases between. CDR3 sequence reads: CASSLAVGFTEAFF. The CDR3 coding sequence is TGCGCCAGCAGCTTGGCGGTCGGGTTCACTGAAGCTTTCTTT.

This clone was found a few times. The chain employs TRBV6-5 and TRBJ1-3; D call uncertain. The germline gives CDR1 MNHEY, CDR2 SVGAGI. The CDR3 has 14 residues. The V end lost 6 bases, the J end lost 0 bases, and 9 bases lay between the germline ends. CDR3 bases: TGTGCCAGCAGAATCGGTATCTCTGGAAACACCATATATTTT. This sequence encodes CASRIGISGNTIYF.

CDR3 DNA sequence: TGTGCCAGCAGTCCACTAGCGGGAGGGGTCTACGAGCAGTACTTC. Its protein product is CASSPLAGGVYEQYF. The chain uses TRBV27 and TRBJ2-7; 13 bases are shared with TRBD2. Trimming removed 5 bases from V and 3 bases from J; junction bases left unmatched: 4. The CDR3 totals 15 residues. Per the germline V gene, CDR1 is MNHEY and CDR2 is SMNVEV (reference sequence).

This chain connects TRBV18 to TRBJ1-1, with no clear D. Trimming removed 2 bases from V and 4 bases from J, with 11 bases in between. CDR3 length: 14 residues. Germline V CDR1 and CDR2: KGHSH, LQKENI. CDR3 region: CASSPSKEGTEAFF. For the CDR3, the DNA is TGTGCCAGCTCACCATCGAAGGAGGGCACTGAAGCTTTCTTT.

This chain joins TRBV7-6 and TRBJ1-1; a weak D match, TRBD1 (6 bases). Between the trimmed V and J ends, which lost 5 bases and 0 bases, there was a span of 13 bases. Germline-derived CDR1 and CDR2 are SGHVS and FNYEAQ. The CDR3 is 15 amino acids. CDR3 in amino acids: CASSPQTGLNTEAFF. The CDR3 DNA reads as TGTGCCAGCAGCCCTCAGACAGGATTGAACACTGAAGCTTTCTTT.

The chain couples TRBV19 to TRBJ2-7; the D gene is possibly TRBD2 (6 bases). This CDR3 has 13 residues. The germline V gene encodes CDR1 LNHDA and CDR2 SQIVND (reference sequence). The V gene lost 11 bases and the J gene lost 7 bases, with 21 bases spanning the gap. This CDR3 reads CAVGAGPPWEQYF. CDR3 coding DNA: TGTGCCGTAGGAGCGGGCCCCCCTTGGGAGCAGTACTTC.

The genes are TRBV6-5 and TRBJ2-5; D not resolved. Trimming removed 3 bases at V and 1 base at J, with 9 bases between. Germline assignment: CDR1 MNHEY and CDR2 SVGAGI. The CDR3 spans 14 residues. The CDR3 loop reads CASSYTRLQETQYF. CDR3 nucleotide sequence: TGTGCCAGCAGTTATACCCGACTCCAAGAGACCCAGTACTTC.

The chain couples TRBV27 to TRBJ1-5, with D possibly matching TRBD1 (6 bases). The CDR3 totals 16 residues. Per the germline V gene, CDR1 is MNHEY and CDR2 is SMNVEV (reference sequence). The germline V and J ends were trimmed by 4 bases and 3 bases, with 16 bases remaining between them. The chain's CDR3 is CASSSRGAGVNQPQHF. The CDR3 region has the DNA TGTGCCAGCAGTTCTCGGGGGGCAGGGGTCAATCAGCCCCAGCATTTT.

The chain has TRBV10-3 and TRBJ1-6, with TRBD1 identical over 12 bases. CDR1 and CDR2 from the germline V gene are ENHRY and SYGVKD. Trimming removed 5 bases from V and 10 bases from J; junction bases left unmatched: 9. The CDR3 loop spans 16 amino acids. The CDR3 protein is CAISRTGTGGRSPLHF. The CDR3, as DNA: TGTGCCATCAGTCGGACCGGGACAGGGGGCAGGTCACCCCTCCACTTT.

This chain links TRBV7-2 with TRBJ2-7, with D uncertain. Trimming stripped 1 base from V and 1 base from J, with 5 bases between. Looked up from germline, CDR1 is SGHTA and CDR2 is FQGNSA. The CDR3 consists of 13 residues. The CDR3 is CASSLVSSYEQYF. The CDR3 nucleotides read TGTGCCAGCAGCTTAGTTAGTTCCTACGAGCAGTACTTC.

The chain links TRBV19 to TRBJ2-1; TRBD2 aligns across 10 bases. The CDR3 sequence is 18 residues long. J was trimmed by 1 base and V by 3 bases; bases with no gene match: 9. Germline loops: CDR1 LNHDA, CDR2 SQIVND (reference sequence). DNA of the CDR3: TGTGCCAGTAGTATGCCCAGCGGGAGGGCCAGGTCCTACAATGAGCAGTTCTTC. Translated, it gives CASSMPSGRARSYNEQFF. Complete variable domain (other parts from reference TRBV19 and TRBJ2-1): DGGITQSPKYLFRKEGQNVTLSCEQNLNHDAMYWYRQDPGQGLRLIYYSQIVNDFQKGDIAEGYSVSREKKESFPLTVTSAQKNPTAFYLCASSMPSGRARSYNEQFFGPGTRLTVL.

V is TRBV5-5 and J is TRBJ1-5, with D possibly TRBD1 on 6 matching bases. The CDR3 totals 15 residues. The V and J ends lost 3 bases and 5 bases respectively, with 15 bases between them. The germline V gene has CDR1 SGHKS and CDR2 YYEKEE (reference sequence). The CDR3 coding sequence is TGTGCCAGCAGCTCCGTTCAGGGGTCAGATCAGCCCCAGCATTTT. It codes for CASSSVQGSDQPQHF. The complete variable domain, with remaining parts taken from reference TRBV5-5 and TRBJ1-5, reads DAGVTQSPTHLIKTRGQQVTLRCSPISGHKSVSWYQQVLGQGPQFIFQYYEKEERGRGNFPDRFSARQFPNYSSELNVNALLLGDSALYLCASSSVQGSDQPQHFGDGTRLSIL.

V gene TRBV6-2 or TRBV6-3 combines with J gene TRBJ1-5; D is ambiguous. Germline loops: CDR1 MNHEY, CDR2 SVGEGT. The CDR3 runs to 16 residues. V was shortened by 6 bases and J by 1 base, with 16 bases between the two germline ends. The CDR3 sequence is CASSLERRFSNQPQHF. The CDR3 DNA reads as TGTGCCAGCAGCCTAGAGCGTCGGTTCAGCAATCAGCCCCAGCATTTT.

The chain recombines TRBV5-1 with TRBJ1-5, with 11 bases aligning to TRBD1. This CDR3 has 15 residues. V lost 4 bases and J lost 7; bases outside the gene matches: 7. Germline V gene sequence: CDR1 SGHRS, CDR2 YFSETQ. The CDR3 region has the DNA TGCGCCAGCAGCACAGGGACAGGGGGACGGCAGCCCCAGCATTTT. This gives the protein CASSTGTGGRQPQHF.

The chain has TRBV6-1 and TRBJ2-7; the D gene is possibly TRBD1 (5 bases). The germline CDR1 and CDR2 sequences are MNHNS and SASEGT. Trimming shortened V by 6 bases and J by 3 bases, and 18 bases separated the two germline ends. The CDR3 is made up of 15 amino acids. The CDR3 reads CASRRSAGPIYEQYF. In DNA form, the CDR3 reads TGTGCCAGCAGGAGGAGTGCAGGGCCCATCTACGAGCAGTACTTC.

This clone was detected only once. In DNA form, the CDR3 reads TGTGCCAGCAGTTTTAACAGACAAGAGACCCAGTACTTC. This codes for CASSFNRQETQYF. This rearrangement joins TRBV12-3 or TRBV12-4 to TRBJ2-5; D gene unclear. The V end lost 3 bases, the J end lost 2 bases, and 7 bases lay between the germline ends. The CDR3 sequence is 13 residues long.